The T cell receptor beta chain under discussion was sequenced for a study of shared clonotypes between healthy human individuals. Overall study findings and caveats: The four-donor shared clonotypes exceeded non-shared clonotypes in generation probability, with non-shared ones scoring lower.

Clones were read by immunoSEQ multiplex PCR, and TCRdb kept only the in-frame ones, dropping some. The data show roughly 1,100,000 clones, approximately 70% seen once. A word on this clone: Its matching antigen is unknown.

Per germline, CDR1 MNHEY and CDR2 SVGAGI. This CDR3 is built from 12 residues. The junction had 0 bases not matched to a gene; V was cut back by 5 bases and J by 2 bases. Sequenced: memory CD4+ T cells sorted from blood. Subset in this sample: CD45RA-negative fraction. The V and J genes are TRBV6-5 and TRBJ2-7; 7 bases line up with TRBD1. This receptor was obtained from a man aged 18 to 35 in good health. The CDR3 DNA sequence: TGTGCCAGCAGTAGGGGGCCCTACGAGCAGTACTTC. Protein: CASSRGPYEQYF.